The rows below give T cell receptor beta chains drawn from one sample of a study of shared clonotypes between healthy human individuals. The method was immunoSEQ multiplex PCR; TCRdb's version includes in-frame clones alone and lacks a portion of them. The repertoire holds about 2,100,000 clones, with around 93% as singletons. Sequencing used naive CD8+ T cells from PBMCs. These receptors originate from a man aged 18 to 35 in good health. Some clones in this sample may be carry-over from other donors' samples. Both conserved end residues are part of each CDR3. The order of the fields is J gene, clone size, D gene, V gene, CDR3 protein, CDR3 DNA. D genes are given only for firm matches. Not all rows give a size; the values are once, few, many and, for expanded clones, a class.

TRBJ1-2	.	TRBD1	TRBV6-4	CASRDRDPANYGYTF	TGTGCCAGCCGGGACAGGGATCCCGCTAACTATGGCTACACCTTC
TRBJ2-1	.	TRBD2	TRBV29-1	CSVDPILAGGRDEQFF	TGCAGCGTTGACCCGATACTAGCGGGAGGGCGCGATGAGCAGTTCTTC
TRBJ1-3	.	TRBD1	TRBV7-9	CASSPTTGSGSGNTIYF	TGTGCCAGCAGCCCGACGACAGGGTCTGGCTCTGGAAACACCATATATTTT
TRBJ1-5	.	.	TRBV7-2	CASSLRGNVQPQHF	TGTGCCAGCAGCTTAAGGGGAAATGTACAGCCCCAGCATTTT
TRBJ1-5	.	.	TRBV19	CASSTIGDQPQHF	TGTGCCAGTAGTACGATAGGCGATCAGCCCCAGCATTTT
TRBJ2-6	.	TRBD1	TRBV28	CASGQGEFAGANVLTF	TGTGCCAGTGGACAGGGGGAATTTGCTGGGGCCAACGTCCTGACTTTC
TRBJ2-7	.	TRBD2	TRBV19	CASSIASGDYEQYF	TGTGCCAGTAGTATCGCTAGCGGGGACTACGAGCAGTACTTC
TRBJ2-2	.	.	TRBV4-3	CASSQKGQRLETGSSGELFF	TGCGCCAGCAGCCAAAAAGGCCAGCGTCTAGAGACTGGGAGTTCCGGGGAGCTGTTTTTT
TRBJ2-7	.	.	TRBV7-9	CASSGTITPYEQYF	TGTGCCAGCAGCGGGACAATAACTCCCTACGAGCAGTACTTC
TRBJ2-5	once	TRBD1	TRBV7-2	CASSLADLRGRGETQYF	TGTGCCAGCAGCTTAGCGGACCTCAGGGGGCGCGGGGAGACCCAGTACTTC
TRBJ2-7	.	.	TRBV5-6	CASSLAYAGDEQYF	TGTGCCAGCAGCTTGGCTTACGCAGGTGACGAGCAGTACTTC
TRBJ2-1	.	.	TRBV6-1	CASSEVRGWEQFF	TGTGCCAGCAGTGAAGTACGGGGATGGGAGCAGTTCTTC
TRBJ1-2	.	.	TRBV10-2	CASSEMGPPTGPF	TGCGCCAGCAGTGAAATGGGACCGCCTACAGGTCCCTTC
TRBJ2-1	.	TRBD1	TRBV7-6	CASSGRDRGSNEQFF	TGTGCCAGCAGCGGCCGGGACAGGGGGAGCAATGAGCAGTTCTTC
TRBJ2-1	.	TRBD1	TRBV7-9	CASRFGQGVLNEQFF	TGTGCCAGCAGATTCGGACAGGGGGTCCTCAATGAGCAGTTCTTC
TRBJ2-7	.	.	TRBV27	CASSLRGRPLYEQYF	TGTGCCAGCAGTTTAAGAGGCAGACCTCTCTACGAGCAGTACTTC
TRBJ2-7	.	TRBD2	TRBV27	CASSTGLAGGRYEQYF	TGTGCCAGCAGCACGGGACTAGCGGGAGGGCGGTACGAGCAGTACTTC
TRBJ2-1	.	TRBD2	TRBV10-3	CAISDPELAGPGNNEQFF	TGTGCCATCAGTGACCCTGAACTAGCGGGACCCGGCAACAATGAGCAGTTCTTC
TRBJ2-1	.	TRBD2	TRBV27	CASSLPSTSGSVNEQFF	TGTGCCAGCAGTTTACCTTCCACTAGCGGGAGTGTCAATGAGCAGTTCTTC
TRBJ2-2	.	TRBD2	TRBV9	CASSDSGSGTGELFF	TGTGCCAGCAGCGATAGCGGGAGCGGGACCGGGGAGCTGTTTTTT
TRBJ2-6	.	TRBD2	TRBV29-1	CSVEDGLAGDSGANVLTF	TGCAGCGTTGAAGATGGGCTAGCGGGGGACTCTGGGGCCAACGTCCTGACTTTC
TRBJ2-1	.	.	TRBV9	CASSVGARNEQFF	TGTGCCAGCAGCGTAGGGGCTCGCAATGAGCAGTTCTTC
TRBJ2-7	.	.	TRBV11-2	CASSFGFYEQYF	TGTGCCAGCAGCTTTGGTTTTTACGAGCAGTACTTC
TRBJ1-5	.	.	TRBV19	CASSMTSQSNQPQHF	TGTGCCAGTAGTATGACCAGTCAGAGCAATCAGCCCCAGCATTTT
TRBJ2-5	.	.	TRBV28	CASSLSPRVSSQYF	TGTGCCAGCAGTTTATCCCCCCGCGTCTCTTCGCAGTACTTC
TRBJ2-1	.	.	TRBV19	CASSIGQGGWNEQFF	TGTGCCAGTAGTATAGGACAGGGAGGGTGGAATGAGCAGTTCTTC
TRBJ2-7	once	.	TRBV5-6	CASSLGSGGSYEQYF	TGTGCCAGCAGCTTGGGGTCTGGGGGCTCCTACGAGCAGTACTTC
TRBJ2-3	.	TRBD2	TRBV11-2	CASSLSSGFTDTQYF	TGTGCCAGCAGCTTATCTAGCGGGTTCACAGATACGCAGTATTTT
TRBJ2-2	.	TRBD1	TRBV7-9	CASSRRTGTTGELFF	TGTGCCAGCAGCCGCCGGACAGGGACCACCGGGGAGCTGTTTTTT
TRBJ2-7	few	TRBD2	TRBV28	CASSLLAGYEQYF	TGTGCCAGCAGTTTACTAGCGGGTTACGAGCAGTACTTC
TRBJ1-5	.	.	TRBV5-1	CASSHSGGQPQHF	TGCGCCAGCAGCCATAGCGGCGGGCAGCCCCAGCATTTT
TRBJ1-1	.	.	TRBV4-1	CASSHTRMGGEAFF	TGCGCCAGCAGCCACACGCGGATGGGGGGTGAAGCTTTCTTT
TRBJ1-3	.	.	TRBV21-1	CASSKATRSSSGNTIYF	TGTGCCAGCAGCAAAGCTACAAGGTCGAGCTCTGGAAACACCATATATTTT
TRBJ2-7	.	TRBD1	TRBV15	CATSNRDSSSYEQYF	TGTGCCACCAGTAATCGGGACAGTAGCTCCTACGAGCAGTACTTC
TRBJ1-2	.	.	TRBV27	CASSSAHGSTYGYTF	TGTGCCAGCAGTTCCGCCCACGGATCGACCTATGGCTACACCTTC
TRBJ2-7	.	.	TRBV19	CASSWRGSYEQYF	TGTGCCAGTAGCTGGAGGGGATCCTACGAGCAGTACTTC
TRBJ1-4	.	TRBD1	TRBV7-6	CASSLGAGGGEKLFF	TGTGCCAGCAGCTTAGGCGCAGGGGGCGGGGAAAAACTGTTTTTT
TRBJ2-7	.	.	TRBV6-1	CASSHAYDYEQYF	TGTGCCAGCAGTCATGCCTACGACTACGAGCAGTACTTC
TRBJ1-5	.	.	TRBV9	CASSPGGRANQPQHF	TGTGCCAGCAGCCCCGGGGGTAGGGCTAATCAGCCCCAGCATTTT
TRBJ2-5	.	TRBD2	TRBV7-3	CASSLAEGLAGVFQETQYF	TGTGCCAGCAGCTTAGCAGAAGGACTAGCGGGAGTCTTCCAAGAGACCCAGTACTTC
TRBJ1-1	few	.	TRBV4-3	CASSQDTRTEAFF	TGCGCCAGCAGCCAAGATACTAGGACTGAAGCTTTCTTT
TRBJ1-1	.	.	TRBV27	CASSFQGVNTEAFF	TGTGCCAGCAGCTTCCAGGGAGTGAACACTGAAGCTTTCTTT
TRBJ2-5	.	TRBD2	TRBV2	CACRWASGSQETQYF	TGTGCCTGCCGATGGGCTAGCGGGAGTCAAGAGACCCAGTACTTC
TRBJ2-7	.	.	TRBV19	CASSMRGSYEQYF	TGTGCCAGTAGTATGAGGGGCTCCTACGAGCAGTACTTC
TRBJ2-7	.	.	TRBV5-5	CASSPRVLGEQYF	TGTGCCAGCAGCCCCCGAGTCTTGGGGGAGCAGTACTTC
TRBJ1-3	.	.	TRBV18	CASSPPPELPGNTIYF	TGTGCCAGCTCACCACCCCCGGAGTTGCCTGGAAACACCATATATTTT
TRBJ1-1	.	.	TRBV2	CASTRGNTEAFF	TGTGCCAGCACCAGGGGTAACACTGAAGCTTTCTTT
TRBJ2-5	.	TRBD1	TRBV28	CASSLLGQGQETQYF	TGTGCCAGCAGTTTATTAGGACAGGGCCAAGAGACCCAGTACTTC
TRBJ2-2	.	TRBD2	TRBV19	CASSMAGLAGGSNTGELFF	TGTGCCAGTAGTATGGCCGGACTAGCGGGAGGGTCTAACACCGGGGAGCTGTTTTTT
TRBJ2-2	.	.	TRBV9	CASSVGHPGELFF	TGTGCCAGCAGCGTAGGGCACCCCGGGGAGCTGTTTTTT
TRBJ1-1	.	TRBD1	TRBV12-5	CASGSGTGNTEAFF	TGTGCTAGTGGTTCGGGGACAGGGAACACTGAAGCTTTCTTT
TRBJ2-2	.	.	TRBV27	CASSSLRWDTGELFF	TGTGCCAGCAGTTCCCTGCGGTGGGACACCGGGGAGCTGTTTTTT
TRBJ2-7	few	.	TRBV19	CASSTGTYEQYF	TGTGCCAGTAGTACAGGCACCTACGAGCAGTACTTC
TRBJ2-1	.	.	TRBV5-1	CASSLGGTNEQFF	TGCGCCAGCAGCTTGGGCGGTACAAATGAGCAGTTCTTC
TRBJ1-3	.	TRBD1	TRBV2	CASSEWDRGRLGNTIYF	TGTGCCAGCAGTGAATGGGACAGGGGGCGTCTTGGAAACACCATATATTTT
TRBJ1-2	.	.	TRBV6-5	CASSYSGYGYTF	TGTGCCAGCAGTTACTCAGGGTATGGCTACACCTTC